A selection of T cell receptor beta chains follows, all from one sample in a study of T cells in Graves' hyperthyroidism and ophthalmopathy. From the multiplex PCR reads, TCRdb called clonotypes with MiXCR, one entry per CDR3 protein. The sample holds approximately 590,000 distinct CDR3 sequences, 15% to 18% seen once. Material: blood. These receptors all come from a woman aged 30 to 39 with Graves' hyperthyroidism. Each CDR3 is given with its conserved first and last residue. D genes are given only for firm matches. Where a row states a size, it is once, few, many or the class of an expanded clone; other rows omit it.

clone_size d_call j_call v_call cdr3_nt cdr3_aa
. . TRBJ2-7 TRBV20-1 TGCAGTGCTAGCCTAGATCGCACCGTCGCCCACGAGCAGTACTTC CSASLDRTVAHEQYF
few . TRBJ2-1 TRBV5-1 TGCGCCAGCAGCGTCACAGCGGAGAAGCAGTTCTTC CASSVTAEKQFF
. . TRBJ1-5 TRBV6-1 TGTGCGACTAGTAGGGAGGATCAGCCCCAGCATTTT CATSREDQPQHF
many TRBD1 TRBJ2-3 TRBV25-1 TGTGCCAGCAGTGGGTCAGGGGGCCTTTCAGATACGCAGTATTTT CASSGSGGLSDTQYF
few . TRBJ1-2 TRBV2 TGTGCCAGCAGGGGACAAGATAACTATGGCTACACCTTC CASRGQDNYGYTF
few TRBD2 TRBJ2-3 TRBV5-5 TGTGCCAGCAGCTTACTAGCGGACGTACAGTATTTT CASSLLADVQYF
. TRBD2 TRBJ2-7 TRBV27 TGTGCCAGCAGTTTGGAGGCCGGACTAGCGGAGTACGAGCAGTACTTC CASSLEAGLAEYEQYF
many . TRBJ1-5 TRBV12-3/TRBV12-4 TGTGCCAGCAGTTTTGGCCGTTATAGCAATCAGCCCCAGCATTTT CASSFGRYSNQPQHF
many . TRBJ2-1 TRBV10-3 TGTGCCATCAGTGAACAGGGAGGCAAATTGAATGAGCAGTTCTTC CAISEQGGKLNEQFF
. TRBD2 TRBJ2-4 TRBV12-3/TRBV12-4 TGTGCCAGCAGTCCCCCGGGGGGAGGGAACATTCAGTACTTC CASSPPGGGNIQYF
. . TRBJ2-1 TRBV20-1 TGCAGTGCTCAGGACCGGGACTCCAACAATGAGCAGTTCTTC CSAQDRDSNNEQFF
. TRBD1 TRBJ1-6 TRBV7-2 TGTGCCAGCAGCCCAGGACAGGTCAATTCACCCCTCCACTTT CASSPGQVNSPLHF
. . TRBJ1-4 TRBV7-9 TGTGCCAGCAGCTCGACGTCCCCCAGGGACCTTAATGAAAAACTGTTTTTT CASSSTSPRDLNEKLFF
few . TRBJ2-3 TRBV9 TGTGCCAGCAGCGTATCTGGAGGTGGGGATTACGGCACAGATACGCAGTATTTT CASSVSGGGDYGTDTQYF
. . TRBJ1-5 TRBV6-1 TGTGCCAGCGGTGGGTTCCGGCAGCCCCAGCATTTT CASGGFRQPQHF
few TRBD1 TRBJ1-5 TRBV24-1 TGTGCCACCAGTGATTCAACAGGGGGCAATCAGCCCCAGCATTTT CATSDSTGGNQPQHF
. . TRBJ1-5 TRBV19 TGTGCCAGCGGGCTTCAGGGCCGCAATCAGCCCCAGCATTTT CASGLQGRNQPQHF
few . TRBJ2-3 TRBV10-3 TGTGCCATCAGCCTGACAGGAATGACAGATACGCAGTATTTT CAISLTGMTDTQYF
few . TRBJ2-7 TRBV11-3 TGTGCCAGCAGTCGAGACCTGGGGGGCGAGCAGTACTTC CASSRDLGGEQYF
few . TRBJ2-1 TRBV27 TGTGCCAGCAGTGGCTACCAGGGGTACAATGAGCAGTTCTTC CASSGYQGYNEQFF
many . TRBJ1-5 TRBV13 TGTGCCAGCAGCTTAGGAGATAGAAACAATCAGCCCCAGCATTTT CASSLGDRNNQPQHF
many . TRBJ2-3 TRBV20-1 TGCAGTGCTATGGCCAGCTTCGCAGATACGCAGTATTTT CSAMASFADTQYF
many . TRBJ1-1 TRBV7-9 TGTGCCAGCAGCTTAGGGGGTGACGGCACTGAAGCTTTCTTT CASSLGGDGTEAFF
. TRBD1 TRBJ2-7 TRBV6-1 TGTGCCAGCAGGATGGACAGGGGGTACGAGCAGTACTTC CASRMDRGYEQYF
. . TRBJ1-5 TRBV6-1 TGTGCCAGCAGTGAAATCGGGGACGGTACCTTTAGCAATCAGCCCCAGCATTTT CASSEIGDGTFSNQPQHF
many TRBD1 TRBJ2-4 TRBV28 TGTGCCAGCAGAGGGACAGTCAAAAACATTCAGTACTTC CASRGTVKNIQYF
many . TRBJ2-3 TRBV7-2 TGTGCCAGCAGCTTAGTTCCAGGGCTGAGCACAGATACGCAGTATTTT CASSLVPGLSTDTQYF
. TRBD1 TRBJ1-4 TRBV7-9 TGTGCCAGCAGCCCCAGGGGACAGAACAGAGCAACTAATGAAAAACTGTTTTTT CASSPRGQNRATNEKLFF